This TCR beta chain was identified in a study of tumor-infiltrating lymphocytes in primary liver carcinoma. Across the whole study: Tissue type made little difference to sample yields of roughly 3.5 to 8 million productive TCRbeta reads.

The template, 450 to 650 ng total RNA, yielded TCR beta cDNA made with a constant-region primer. Three-round nested multiplex PCR performed with slightly modified ARM-PCR produced the TCR beta libraries. The study ran its first two PCR rounds for roughly 11 cycles each, using TRBV1-TRBV30 forward primers and a C-beta reverse primer. TCRdb independently ran MiXCR on the multiplex PCR reads; one entry per CDR3 protein. The data hold more than 50,000 distinct CDR3 sequences, with about 80% observed a single time. Co-extraction of RNA and DNA was performed on roughly 20-31 mg of unsorted bulk tissue. Those sampled were patients whose primary liver carcinoma was treated by surgical resection. This clonotype showed up just a few times. The germline V gene encodes CDR1 MDHEN and CDR2 SYDVKM. CDR3 size: 14 residues. Deletions cut 6 bases from V and 0 bases from J, with 11 bases between.

This chain joins TRBV28 and TRBJ1-1, with D unclear. This receptor was obtained from a man between 35 and 55 years old with primary liver carcinoma and hepatitis B virus infection. Sequencing was carried out using liver tumor tissue from sampling region 2. Documented subset: tumor region T2, inferior pole. CDR3 coding DNA: TGTGCCAGCAGCCACCATTCTATGAACACTGAAGCTTTCTTT. This codes for CASSHHSMNTEAFF.